This T cell receptor (beta chain) came from a study of shared clonotypes between healthy human individuals. Points on this clone: Its antigen is still unknown.

CDR1 is SGHNT and CDR2 is YYREEE in the germline V gene (reference sequence). V was shortened by 3 bases and J by 6 bases, with 17 bases between the two germline ends. The length of the CDR3 is 15 residues. This table comes from immunoSEQ multiplex PCR, and its TCRdb copy is limited to in-frame clones, with some not included. The table has approximately 2.1 million clones, more than 85% seen once; the top ten hold under 0.45%. The study's findings and limits: Around 4.7% of naive CD4 clonotypes were shared across several donors.

V usage is TRBV5-4 and J usage is TRBJ2-3, with D perhaps matching TRBD2 (6 bases). The source material was naive CD4+ T cells from PBMCs. Subset in this sample: CD45RA+ positively selected. This sequence was found in a man between 18 and 35 years old in good health. Some clones in this sample may be carry-over from other donors' samples. This CDR3 is CASSSGPPGLDTQYF. In DNA form, the CDR3 reads TGTGCCAGCAGCTCGGGACCCCCGGGACTGGATACGCAGTATTTT.